These T cell receptor beta chains were read from a single sample in a study of blood T cell repertoires in COVID-19. The table came from immunoSEQ multiplex PCR; TCRdb's copy has only in-frame clones and leaves some out. The table shows under 150,000 clones, with 75% to 90% occurring only once. Sequenced input: peripheral blood. Receptors originate from a woman between 45 and 65 years old with acute or convalescent COVID-19. Both conserved end residues are part of each CDR3. The D gene is left open where the match is weak.

d_gene,v_gene,j_gene,len,CDR3aa,CDR3nt
TRBD1,TRBV7-9,TRBJ2-5,15,CASSYFRDREETQYF,TGTGCCAGCAGCTACTTTCGGGACAGAGAAGAGACCCAGTACTTC
TRBD2,TRBV19,TRBJ2-1,15,CASSIVSGGTNEQFF,TGTGCCAGTAGTATCGTTAGCGGGGGTACAAATGAGCAGTTCTTC
-,TRBV4-2,TRBJ2-2,16,CASSQDGWSYTGELFF,TGTGCCAGCAGCCAAGATGGTTGGAGTTACACCGGGGAGCTGTTTTTT
TRBD2,TRBV28,TRBJ2-3,14,CASTPGGSTDTQYF,TGTGCCAGCACCCCGGGGGGTAGCACAGATACGCAGTATTTT
-,TRBV4-1,TRBJ1-2,11,CASSQGPVYTF,TGCGCCAGCAGCCAGGGCCCAGTCTACACCTTC
-,TRBV5-1,TRBJ1-1,18,CASIIHAYGTGGNTEAFF,TGCGCCAGCATCATACACGCATATGGGACGGGGGGGAACACTGAAGCTTTCTTT
TRBD1,TRBV19,TRBJ1-1,15,CASSPWDRGPTEAFF,TGTGCCAGTAGTCCCTGGGACAGGGGGCCCACTGAAGCTTTCTTT
TRBD2,TRBV19,TRBJ2-1,16,CASSMRRLATYNEQFF,TGTGCCAGTAGTATGAGGAGACTAGCGACCTACAATGAGCAGTTCTTC
TRBD1,TRBV30,TRBJ2-7,14,CAWSHRDRGHEQYF,TGTGCCTGGAGCCACCGGGACAGGGGCCACGAGCAGTACTTC
-,TRBV29-1,TRBJ2-3,14,CSVVLQGRTDTQYF,TGCAGCGTAGTATTACAGGGCCGCACAGATACGCAGTATTTT